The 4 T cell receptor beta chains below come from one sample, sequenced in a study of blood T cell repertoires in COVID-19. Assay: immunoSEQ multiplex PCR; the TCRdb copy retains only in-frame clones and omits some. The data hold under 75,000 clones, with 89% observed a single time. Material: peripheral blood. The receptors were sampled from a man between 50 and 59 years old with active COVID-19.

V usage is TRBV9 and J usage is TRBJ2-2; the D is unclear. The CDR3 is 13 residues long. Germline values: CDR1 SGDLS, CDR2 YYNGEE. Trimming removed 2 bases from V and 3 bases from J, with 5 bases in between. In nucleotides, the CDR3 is TGTGCCAGCAGCGTGCCGGACACCGGGGAGCTGTTTTTT. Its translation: CASSVPDTGELFF. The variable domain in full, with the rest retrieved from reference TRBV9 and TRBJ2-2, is DSGVTQTPKHLITATGQRVTLRCSPRSGDLSVYWYQQSLDQGLQFLIQYYNGEERAKGNILERFSAQQFPDLHSELNLSSLELGDSALYFCASSVPDTGELFFGEGSRLTVL.

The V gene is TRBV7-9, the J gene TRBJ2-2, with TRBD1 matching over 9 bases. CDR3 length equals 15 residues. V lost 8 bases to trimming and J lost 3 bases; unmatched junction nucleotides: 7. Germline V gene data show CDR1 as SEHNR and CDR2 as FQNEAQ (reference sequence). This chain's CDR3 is CASGTGWLDTGELFF. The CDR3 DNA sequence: TGTGCCAGCGGGACAGGGTGGCTCGACACCGGGGAGCTGTTTTTT.

The CDR3 sequence: CASSAHLSSYNSPLHF. The DNA of the CDR3 is TGTGCCAGCAGCGCCCACTTAAGCTCCTATAATTCACCCCTCCACTTT. V and J are TRBV9 and TRBJ1-6, with D uncertain. This CDR3 has 16 residues. V lost 3 bases, J lost 0 bases, and 10 bases lay in between. Germline assignment: CDR1 SGDLS and CDR2 YYNGEE.

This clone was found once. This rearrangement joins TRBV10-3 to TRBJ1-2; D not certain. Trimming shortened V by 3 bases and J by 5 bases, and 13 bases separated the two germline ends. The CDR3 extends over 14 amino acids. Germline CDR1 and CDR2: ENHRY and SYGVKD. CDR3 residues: CAISDHRTGYGYTF. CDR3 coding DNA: TGTGCCATCAGTGACCATCGAACGGGATATGGCTACACCTTC.